This T cell receptor (beta chain) is from a study of blood T cell repertoires in COVID-19. About the research overall: Sample material is recorded as cDNA or gDNA derived from T cells, B-cell-depleted T cells, or PBMCs.

Followed over time, Seattle patients had been enrolled while infection was active. Original data processing: Cell counts per sample came from amplifying reference gene primers. The table came from immunoSEQ multiplex PCR; TCRdb's copy has only in-frame clones and leaves some out. V and J calls and clone size are given by that table; D and trimming were obtained from the DNA. This sample has roughly 290,000 clones, with 70% to 85% found just once. This CDR3 has 14 amino acids. V lost 5 bases to trimming and J lost 3 bases, with 13 bases between them. The germline V gene encodes CDR1 LNHDA and CDR2 SQIVND (reference sequence).

The clonotype originates from a human donor with COVID-19, enrolled during active disease. The donor label of this sample is uncertain. The chain has TRBV19 and TRBJ1-1, with a tentative D call TRBD1 (5 bases). Sequences were obtained from peripheral blood. The CDR3 nucleotides read TGTGCCAGTAGTCCTACAGGTGCGGACACTGAAGCTTTCTTT. Amino acids: CASSPTGADTEAFF.